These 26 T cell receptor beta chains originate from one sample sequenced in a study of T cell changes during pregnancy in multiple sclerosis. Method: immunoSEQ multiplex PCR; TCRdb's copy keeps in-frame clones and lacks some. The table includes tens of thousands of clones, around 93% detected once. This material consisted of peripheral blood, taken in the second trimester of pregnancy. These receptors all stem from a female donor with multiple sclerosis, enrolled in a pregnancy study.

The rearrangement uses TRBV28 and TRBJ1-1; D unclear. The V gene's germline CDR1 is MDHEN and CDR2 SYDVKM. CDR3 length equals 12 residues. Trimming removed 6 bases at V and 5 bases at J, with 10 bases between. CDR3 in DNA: TGTGCCAGCAGACCAACCCGGACTGAAGCTTTCTTT. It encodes CASRPTRTEAFF.

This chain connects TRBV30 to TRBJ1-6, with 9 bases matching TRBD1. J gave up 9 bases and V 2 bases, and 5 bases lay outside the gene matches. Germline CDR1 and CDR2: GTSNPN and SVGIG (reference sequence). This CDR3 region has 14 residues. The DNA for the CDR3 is TGTGCCTGGAGTACGGGACAGGGACCTTCACCCCTCCACTTT. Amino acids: CAWSTGQGPSPLHF.

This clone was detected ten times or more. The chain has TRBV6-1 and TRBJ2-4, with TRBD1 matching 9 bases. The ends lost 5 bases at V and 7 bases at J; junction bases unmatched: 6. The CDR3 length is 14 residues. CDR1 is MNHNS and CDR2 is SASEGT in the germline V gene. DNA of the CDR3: TGTGCCAGCAGTACAGGGGGCGATGATAACATTCAGTACTTC. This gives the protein CASSTGGDDNIQYF.

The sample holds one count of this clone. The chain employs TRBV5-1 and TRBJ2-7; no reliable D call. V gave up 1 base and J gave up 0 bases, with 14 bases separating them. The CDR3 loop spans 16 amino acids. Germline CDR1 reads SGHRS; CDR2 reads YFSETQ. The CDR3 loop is CASSLFLQSSSYEQYF. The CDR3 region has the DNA TGCGCCAGCAGCTTGTTCTTACAGTCAAGCTCCTACGAGCAGTACTTC.

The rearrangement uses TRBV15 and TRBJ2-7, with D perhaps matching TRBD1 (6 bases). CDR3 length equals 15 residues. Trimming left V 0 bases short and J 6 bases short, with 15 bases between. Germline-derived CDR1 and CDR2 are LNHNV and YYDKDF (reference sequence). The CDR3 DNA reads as TGTGCCACCAGCAGAGATCAACAGGGTAATGGCGAGCAGTACTTC. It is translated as CATSRDQQGNGEQYF.

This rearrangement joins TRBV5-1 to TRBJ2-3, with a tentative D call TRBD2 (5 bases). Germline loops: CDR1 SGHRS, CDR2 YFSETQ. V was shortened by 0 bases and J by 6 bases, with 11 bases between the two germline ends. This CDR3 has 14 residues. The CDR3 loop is CASSLGGSDDTQYF. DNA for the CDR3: TGCGCCAGCAGCTTGGGTGGGAGTGACGATACGCAGTATTTT.

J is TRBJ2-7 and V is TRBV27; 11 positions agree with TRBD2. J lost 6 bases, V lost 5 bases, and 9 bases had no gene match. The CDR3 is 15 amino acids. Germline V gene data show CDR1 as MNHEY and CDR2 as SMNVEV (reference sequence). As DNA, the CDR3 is TGTGCCAGCAGTACTAGCGGGGGCCAATTGAGCGAGCAGTACTTC. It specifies CASSTSGGQLSEQYF.

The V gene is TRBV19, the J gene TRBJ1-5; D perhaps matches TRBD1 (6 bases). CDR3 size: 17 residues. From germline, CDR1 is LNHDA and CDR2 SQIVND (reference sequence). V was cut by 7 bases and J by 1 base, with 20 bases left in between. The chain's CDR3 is CASTTFLQQGSNQPQHF. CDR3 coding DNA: TGTGCCAGTACCACCTTCTTGCAGCAGGGGAGCAATCAGCCCCAGCATTTT.

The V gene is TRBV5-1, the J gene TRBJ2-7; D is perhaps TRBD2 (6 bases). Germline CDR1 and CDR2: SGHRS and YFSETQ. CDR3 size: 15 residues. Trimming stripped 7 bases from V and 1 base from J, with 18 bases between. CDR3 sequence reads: CASSRPGAESYEQYF. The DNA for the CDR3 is TGCGCCAGCTCGAGGCCGGGAGCGGAGTCCTACGAGCAGTACTTC. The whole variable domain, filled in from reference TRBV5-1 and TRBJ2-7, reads KAGVTQTPRYLIKTRGQQVTLSCSPISGHRSVSWYQQTPGQGLQFLFEYFSETQRNKGNFPGRFSGRQFSNSRSEMNVSTLELGDSALYLCASSRPGAESYEQYFGPGTRLTVT.

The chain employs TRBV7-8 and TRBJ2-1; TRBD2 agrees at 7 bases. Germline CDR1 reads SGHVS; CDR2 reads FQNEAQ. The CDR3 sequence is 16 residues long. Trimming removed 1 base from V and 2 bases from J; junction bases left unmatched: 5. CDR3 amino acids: CASSLVPSGAYNEQFF. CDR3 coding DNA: TGTGCCAGCAGCTTAGTCCCTAGCGGTGCCTACAATGAGCAGTTCTTC. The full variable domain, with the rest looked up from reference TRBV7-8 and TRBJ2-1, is GAGVSQSPRYKVAKRGQDVALRCDPISGHVSLFWYQQALGQGPEFLTYFQNEAQLDKSGLPSDRFFAERPEGSVSTLKIQRTQQEDSAVYLCASSLVPSGAYNEQFFGPGTRLTVL.

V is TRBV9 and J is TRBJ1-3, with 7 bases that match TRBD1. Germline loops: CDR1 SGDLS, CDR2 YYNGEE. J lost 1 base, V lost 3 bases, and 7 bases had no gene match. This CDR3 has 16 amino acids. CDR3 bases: TGTGCCAGCAGCGCTCATCAGACAGGGTCTGGAAACACCATATATTTT. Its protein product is CASSAHQTGSGNTIYF.

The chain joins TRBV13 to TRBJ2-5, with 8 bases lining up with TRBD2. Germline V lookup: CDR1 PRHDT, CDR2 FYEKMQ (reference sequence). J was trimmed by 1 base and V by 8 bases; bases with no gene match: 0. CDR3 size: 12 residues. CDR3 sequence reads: CASGLAQETQYF. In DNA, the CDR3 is TGTGCCAGCGGACTAGCCCAAGAGACCCAGTACTTC.

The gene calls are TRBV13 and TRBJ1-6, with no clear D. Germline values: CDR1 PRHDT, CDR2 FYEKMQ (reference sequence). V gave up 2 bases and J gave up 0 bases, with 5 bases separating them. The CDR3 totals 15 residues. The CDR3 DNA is TGTGCCAGCAGCTTAAGGAGCTCCTATAATTCACCCCTCCACTTT. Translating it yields CASSLRSSYNSPLHF.

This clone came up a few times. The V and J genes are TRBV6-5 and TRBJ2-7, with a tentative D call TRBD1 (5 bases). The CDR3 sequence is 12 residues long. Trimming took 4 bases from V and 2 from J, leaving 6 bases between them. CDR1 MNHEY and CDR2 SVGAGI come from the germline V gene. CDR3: CASSSGPYEQYF. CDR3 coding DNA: TGTGCCAGCAGTTCAGGGCCCTACGAGCAGTACTTC.

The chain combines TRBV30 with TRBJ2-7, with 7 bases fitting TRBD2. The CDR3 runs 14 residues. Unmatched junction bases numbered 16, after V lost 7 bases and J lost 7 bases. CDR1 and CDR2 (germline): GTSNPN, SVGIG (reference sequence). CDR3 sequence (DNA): TGTGCCTCCGGGCGCCCGGGGGGACCCCCTGAGCAGTACTTC. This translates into CASGRPGGPPEQYF.

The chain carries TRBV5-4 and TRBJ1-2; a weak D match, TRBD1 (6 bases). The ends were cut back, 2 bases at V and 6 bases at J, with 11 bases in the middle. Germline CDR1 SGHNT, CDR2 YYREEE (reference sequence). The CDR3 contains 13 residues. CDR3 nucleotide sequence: TGTGCCAGCAGCTTCGCAGGGGCCAATGGCTACACCTTC. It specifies CASSFAGANGYTF.

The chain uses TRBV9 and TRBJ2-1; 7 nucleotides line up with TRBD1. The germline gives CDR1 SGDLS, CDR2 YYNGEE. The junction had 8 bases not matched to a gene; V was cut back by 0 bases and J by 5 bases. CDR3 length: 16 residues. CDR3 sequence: CASSVAPGQLDNEQFF. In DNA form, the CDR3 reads TGTGCCAGCAGCGTAGCACCGGGACAGCTCGACAATGAGCAGTTCTTC.

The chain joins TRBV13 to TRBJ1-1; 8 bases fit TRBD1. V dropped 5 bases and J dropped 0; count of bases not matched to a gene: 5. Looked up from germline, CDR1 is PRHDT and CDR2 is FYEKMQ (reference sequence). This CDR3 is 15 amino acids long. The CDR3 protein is CASSRDRGMNTEAFF. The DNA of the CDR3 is TGTGCCAGCAGCCGAGACAGGGGAATGAACACTGAAGCTTTCTTT.

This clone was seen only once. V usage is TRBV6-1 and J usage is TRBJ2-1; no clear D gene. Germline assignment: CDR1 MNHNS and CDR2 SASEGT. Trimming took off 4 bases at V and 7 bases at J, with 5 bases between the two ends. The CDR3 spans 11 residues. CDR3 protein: CASSVLNEQFF. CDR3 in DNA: TGTGCCAGCAGTGTCCTAAATGAGCAGTTCTTC.

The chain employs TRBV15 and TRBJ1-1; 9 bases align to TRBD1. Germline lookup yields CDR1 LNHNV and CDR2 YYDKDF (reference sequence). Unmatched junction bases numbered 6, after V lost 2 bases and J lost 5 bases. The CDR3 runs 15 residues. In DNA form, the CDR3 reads TGTGCCACCAGCAGATTCCGACAGGGGGGTACTGAAGCTTTCTTT. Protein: CATSRFRQGGTEAFF. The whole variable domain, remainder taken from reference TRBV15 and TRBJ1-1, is DAMVIQNPRYQVTQFGKPVTLSCSQTLNHNVMYWYQQKSSQAPKLLFHYYDKDFNNEADTPDNFQSRRPNTSFCFLDIRSPGLGDTAMYLCATSRFRQGGTEAFFGQGTRLTVV.

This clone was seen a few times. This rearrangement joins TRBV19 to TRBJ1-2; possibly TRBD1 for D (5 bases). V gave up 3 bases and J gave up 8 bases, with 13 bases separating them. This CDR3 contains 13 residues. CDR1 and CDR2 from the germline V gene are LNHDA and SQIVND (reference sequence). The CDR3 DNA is TGTGCCAGTAGTATCGCTGGGGCGGGAGGCTACACCTTC. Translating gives CASSIAGAGGYTF.

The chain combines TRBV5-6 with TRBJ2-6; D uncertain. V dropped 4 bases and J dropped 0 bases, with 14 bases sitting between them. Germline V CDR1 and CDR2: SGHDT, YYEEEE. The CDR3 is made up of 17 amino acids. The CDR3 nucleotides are TGTGCCAGCAGCACCCCTGGCGCGGCCTCTGGGGCCAACGTCCTGACTTTC. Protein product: CASSTPGAASGANVLTF.

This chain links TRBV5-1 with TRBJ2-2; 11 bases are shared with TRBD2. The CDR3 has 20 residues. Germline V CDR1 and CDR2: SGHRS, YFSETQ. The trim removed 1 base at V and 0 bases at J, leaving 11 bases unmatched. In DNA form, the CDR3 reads TGCGCCAGCAGCTTGTTTTTGACTAGCGGGGTCCTTACGAACACCGGGGAGCTGTTTTTT. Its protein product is CASSLFLTSGVLTNTGELFF.

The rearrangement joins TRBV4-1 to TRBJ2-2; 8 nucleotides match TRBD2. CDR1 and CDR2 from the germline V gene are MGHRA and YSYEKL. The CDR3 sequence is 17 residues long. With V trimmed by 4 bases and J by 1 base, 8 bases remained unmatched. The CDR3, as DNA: TGCGCCAGCAGCCCGGGAGGGTCTAGCGGGAACACCGGGGAGCTGTTTTTT. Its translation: CASSPGGSSGNTGELFF.

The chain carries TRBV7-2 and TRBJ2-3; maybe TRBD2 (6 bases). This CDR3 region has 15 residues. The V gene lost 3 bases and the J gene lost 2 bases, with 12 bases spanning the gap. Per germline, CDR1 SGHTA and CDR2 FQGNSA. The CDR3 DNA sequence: TGTGCCAGCAGCTTGGATGGGGGGAACACAGATACGCAGTATTTT. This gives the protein CASSLDGGNTDTQYF.

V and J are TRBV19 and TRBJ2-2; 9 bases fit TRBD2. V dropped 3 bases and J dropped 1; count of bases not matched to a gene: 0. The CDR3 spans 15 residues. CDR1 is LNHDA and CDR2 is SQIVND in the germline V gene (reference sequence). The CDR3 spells CASSISGGNTGELFF. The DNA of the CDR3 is TGTGCCAGTAGTATTAGCGGGGGGAACACCGGGGAGCTGTTTTTT.